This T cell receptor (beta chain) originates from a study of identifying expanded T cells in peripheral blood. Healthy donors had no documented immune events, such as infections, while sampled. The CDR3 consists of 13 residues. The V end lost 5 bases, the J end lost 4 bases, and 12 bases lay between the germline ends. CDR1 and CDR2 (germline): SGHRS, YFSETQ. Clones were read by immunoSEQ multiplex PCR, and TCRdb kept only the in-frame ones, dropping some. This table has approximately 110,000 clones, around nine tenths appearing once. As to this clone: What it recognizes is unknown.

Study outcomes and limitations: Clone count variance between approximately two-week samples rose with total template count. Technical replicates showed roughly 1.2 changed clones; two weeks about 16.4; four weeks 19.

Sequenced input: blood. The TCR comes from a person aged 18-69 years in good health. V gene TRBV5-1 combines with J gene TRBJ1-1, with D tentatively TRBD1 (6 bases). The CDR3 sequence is CASSLQGSTEAFF. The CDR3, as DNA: TGCGCCAGCAGTTTACAGGGTTCCACTGAAGCTTTCTTT.